The clone carrying this TCR beta chain appeared many times. As yet, its antigen is unknown. Deletions cut 0 bases from V and 0 bases from J, with 0 bases between. This CDR3 contains 12 residues. Germline CDR1 and CDR2: LGHNA and YNFKEQ. The data were taken from a study of T cell repertoires in cytomegalovirus infection. About the research overall: Public signatures in TCR beta pointed to CMV infection and matching HLA type.

General study findings and limits: The ex vivo response was dominated by HLA-C-restricted CMV-specific TCR beta clonotypes. The cumulative frequency of public TCR beta families distinguished individuals who carried CMV together with the relevant HLA.

TCRdb called the reads again in MiXCR, with one record for every CDR3 protein. The data show 180,000 or so distinct CDR3 sequences, roughly 17% seen once. The sequencing sample was made of CD8+ T cells from PBMCs. The TCR was taken from a human donor in good health (CMV status not recorded). Some clones in this sample may be carry-over from other donors' samples. V and J are TRBV4-2 and TRBJ2-7; unclear D gene. The CDR3 DNA reads as TGTGCCAGCAGCCAAGACTCCTACGAGCAGTACTTC. Translation gives CASSQDSYEQYF.